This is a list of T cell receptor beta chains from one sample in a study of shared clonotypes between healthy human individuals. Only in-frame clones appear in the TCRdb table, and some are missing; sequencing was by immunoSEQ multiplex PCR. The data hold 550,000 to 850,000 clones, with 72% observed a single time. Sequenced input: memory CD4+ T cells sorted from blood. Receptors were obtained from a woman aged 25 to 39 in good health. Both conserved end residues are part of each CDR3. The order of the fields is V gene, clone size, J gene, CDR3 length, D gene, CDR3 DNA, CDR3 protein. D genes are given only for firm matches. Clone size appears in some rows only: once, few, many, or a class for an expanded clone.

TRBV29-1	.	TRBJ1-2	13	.	TGCAGCGTTGAGCTGGGGCCGAACTATGGCTACACCTTC	CSVELGPNYGYTF
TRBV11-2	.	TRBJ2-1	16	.	TGTGCCAGCAGCGGTGTCCGTGTCAGCTCCTACAATGAGCAGTTCTTC	CASSGVRVSSYNEQFF
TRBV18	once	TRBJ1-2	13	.	TGTGCCAGCTCACCAGACTCCCCCTATGGCTACACCTTC	CASSPDSPYGYTF
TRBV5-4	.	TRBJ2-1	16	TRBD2	TGTGCCAGCAGCTTGACGATGCGGGGGTTGAACAATGAGCAGTTCTTC	CASSLTMRGLNNEQFF
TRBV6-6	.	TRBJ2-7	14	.	TGTGCCAGCAGTTCCCCGGGCCCCCCCTACGAGCAGTACTTC	CASSSPGPPYEQYF
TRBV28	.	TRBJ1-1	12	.	TGTGCCAGCAGTTTAGCTCAGGGAGAAGCTTTCTTT	CASSLAQGEAFF
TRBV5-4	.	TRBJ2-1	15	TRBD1	TGTGCCAGCAGCCGGGGACAGGGGAATAACAATGAGCAGTTCTTC	CASSRGQGNNNEQFF
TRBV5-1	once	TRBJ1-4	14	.	TGCGCCAGCAGCCCAACAACAACTAATGAAAAACTGTTTTTT	CASSPTTTNEKLFF
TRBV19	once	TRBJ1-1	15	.	TGTGCCAGTACCCCTATTGAGGGTCCGAACACTGAAGCTTTCTTT	CASTPIEGPNTEAFF
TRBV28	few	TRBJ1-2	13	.	TGTGCCAGTACCCGGACCGTATTGTCCGGCTACACCTTC	CASTRTVLSGYTF
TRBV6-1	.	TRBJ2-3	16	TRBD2	TGTGCCAGCAGTGGTTTAGCGGGAGTCAGCACAGATACGCAGTATTTT	CASSGLAGVSTDTQYF
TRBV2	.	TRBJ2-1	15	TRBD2	TGTGCCAGCAGTGAAGCCGGGACTAGGTACAATGAGCAGTTCTTC	CASSEAGTRYNEQFF
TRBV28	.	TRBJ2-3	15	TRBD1	TGTGCCAGCTGCTCAGGGGGCTTGTGGTCAGATACGCAGTATTTT	CASCSGGLWSDTQYF
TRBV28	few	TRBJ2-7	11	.	TGTGCCAGCAGTTCCGACCGGAATCAGTACTTC	CASSSDRNQYF
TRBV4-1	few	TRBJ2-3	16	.	TGCGCCAGCAGCCTCTCCGGACAGACTCTCACAGATACGCAGTATTTT	CASSLSGQTLTDTQYF
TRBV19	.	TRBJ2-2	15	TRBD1	TGTGCCAGTAGTCTGGGACAGGGAACAACCGGGGAGCTGTTTTTT	CASSLGQGTTGELFF
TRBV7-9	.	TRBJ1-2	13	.	TGTGCCAGCAGCTTAGAAGGGAACTATGGCTACACCTTC	CASSLEGNYGYTF
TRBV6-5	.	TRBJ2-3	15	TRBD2	TGTGCCAGCAGTTACAGGGCGGGAGAGTCAGATACGCAGTATTTT	CASSYRAGESDTQYF
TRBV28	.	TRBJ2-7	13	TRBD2	TGTGCCAGCAGTGTCGGGGGGGGCTACGAGCAGTACTTC	CASSVGGGYEQYF
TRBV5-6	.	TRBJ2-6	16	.	TGTGCCAGCAGCCTGGGACTGATCTCTGGGGCCAACGTCCTGACTTTC	CASSLGLISGANVLTF
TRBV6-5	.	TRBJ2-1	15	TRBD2	TGTGCCAGCAGTTTCGGGACTAGCGGGAATGGTGAGCAGTTCTTC	CASSFGTSGNGEQFF
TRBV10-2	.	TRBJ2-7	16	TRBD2	TGCGCCAGCAGCCCTCAGACTAGCGGGAGTAAAAATAAGCAGTACTTC	CASSPQTSGSKNKQYF
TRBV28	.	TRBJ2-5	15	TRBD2	TGTGCCAGCAGTTTAGCGGGAGGGCCGATAGAGACCCAGTACTTC	CASSLAGGPIETQYF
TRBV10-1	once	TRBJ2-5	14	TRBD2	TGCGCCAGCAGTGGTGCGGGAGGGCTCGAGACCCAGTACTTC	CASSGAGGLETQYF
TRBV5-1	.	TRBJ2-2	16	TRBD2	TGCGCCAGCAGCACTAGCGGGACCATCCCAAGCGGGGAGCTGTTTTTT	CASSTSGTIPSGELFF
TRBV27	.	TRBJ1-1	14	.	TGTGCCAGCAGTTTGGGGGGGAGGAGGACTGAAGCTTTCTTT	CASSLGGRRTEAFF
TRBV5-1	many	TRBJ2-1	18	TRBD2	TGCGCCAGCAGCTTGCGAGGGCTTAGCGGGAGGTCCTACAATGAGCAGTTCTTC	CASSLRGLSGRSYNEQFF
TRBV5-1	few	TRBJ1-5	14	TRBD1	TGCGCCAGCAGTCTTGGGACAGGGGGACAGCCCCAGCATTTT	CASSLGTGGQPQHF
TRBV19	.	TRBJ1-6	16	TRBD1	TGTGCCAGTAGTAACGTGGACAGGCGCTATAATTCACCCCTCCACTTT	CASSNVDRRYNSPLHF
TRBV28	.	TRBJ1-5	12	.	TGTGCCAGCAGGACGAGGGTTCAGCCCCAGCATTTT	CASRTRVQPQHF
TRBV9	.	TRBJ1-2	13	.	TGTGCCAGCACCCAAACGTTAGACTATGGCTACACCTTC	CASTQTLDYGYTF
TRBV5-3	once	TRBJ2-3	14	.	TGTGCCAGCAGCCCCGGACAGCGGACAGATACGCAGTATTTT	CASSPGQRTDTQYF
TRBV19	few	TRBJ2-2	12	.	TGTGCCAGTGTGGGGGAATACGGGGAGCTGTTTTTT	CASVGEYGELFF
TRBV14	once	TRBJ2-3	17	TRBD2	TGTGCCAGCAGCCAAGGCCCGGGACTAGCGGGAACGGATACGCAGTATTTT	CASSQGPGLAGTDTQYF
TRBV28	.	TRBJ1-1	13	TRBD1	TGTGCCACCGACAGGGGGGAGTCTCTGGAAGCTTTCTTT	CATDRGESLEAFF
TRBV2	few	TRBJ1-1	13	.	TGTGCCAGCAGTCCGGACAGCTACACTGAAGCTTTCTTT	CASSPDSYTEAFF
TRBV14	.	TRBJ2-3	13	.	TGTGCCAGCAGCCAAGATAGCGGAGATACGCAGTATTTT	CASSQDSGDTQYF
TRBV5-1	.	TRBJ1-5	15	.	TGCGCCAGCAGCAGAGAAGGACAGAGCAATCAGCCCCAGCATTTT	CASSREGQSNQPQHF
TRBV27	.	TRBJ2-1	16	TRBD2	TGTGCCAGCAGTTCCTTTGGACTAGCGAAAGACAATGAGCAGTTCTTC	CASSSFGLAKDNEQFF
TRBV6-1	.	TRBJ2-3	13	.	TGTGCCAGCAGTGAGTCTCGTACAGATACGCAGTATTTT	CASSESRTDTQYF
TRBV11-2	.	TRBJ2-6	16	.	TGTGCCAGCAGCTTAGAGGGAAGCTCTGGGGCCAACGTCCTGACTTTC	CASSLEGSSGANVLTF
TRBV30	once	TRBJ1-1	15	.	TGTGCCAGCCAGCAGGGCTTAATCGGTAAGACTGAAGCTTTCTTT	CASQQGLIGKTEAFF
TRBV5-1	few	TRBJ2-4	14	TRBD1	TGCGCCAGCAGCTACGGGACAGGGGGAAACATTCAGTACTTC	CASSYGTGGNIQYF
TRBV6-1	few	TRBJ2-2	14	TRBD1	TGTGCCAGCGAAGGACAGGGGAACACCGGGGAGCTGTTTTTT	CASEGQGNTGELFF
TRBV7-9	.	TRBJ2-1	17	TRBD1	TGTGCCAGCAGGGCCCAGGCGGGACAGGGGACCTACAATGAGCAGTTCTTC	CASRAQAGQGTYNEQFF
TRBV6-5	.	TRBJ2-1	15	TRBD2	TGTGCCAGCAGTTACTCTAGACTAGCCCACAATGAGCAGTTCTTC	CASSYSRLAHNEQFF